Given below is one TCR beta chain in context. The CDR3 covers 15 residues. Germline CDR1 and CDR2: PRHDT and FYEKMQ (reference sequence). The junction had 4 bases not matched to a gene; V was cut back by 6 bases and J by 0 bases. The sample belongs to a study of T cell changes during pregnancy in multiple sclerosis. Sequenced by immunoSEQ multiplex PCR; TCRdb stores in-frame clones only, minus some. This table has approximately 61,000 clones, about 88% appearing once. Sequences were derived from peripheral blood, sampled in the first trimester of pregnancy. The J gene is TRBJ2-1, the V gene TRBV13; the match to TRBD2 covers 8 bases. This TCR was recovered from a female donor in good health, enrolled as a control in a pregnancy study. The CDR3 DNA sequence: TGTGCCAGCAGTACCGGGACTAGCTCCTACAATGAGCAGTTCTTC. It encodes CASSTGTSSYNEQFF.